The 20 T cell receptor beta chains listed next were all sequenced from one sample in a study of blood T cells in healthy people across ages. The use of a sample-barcoded 5' primer and a J-beta primer mix characterized a second PCR of about 6 to 11 cycles. TCRdb reprocessed the 5' RACE reads via MiXCR and lists one record per CDR3 protein. The repertoire holds 1.5 million to 2 million distinct CDR3 sequences, with around 48% as singletons. Sequencing was performed on blood. These receptor sequences come from a woman aged 40 to 49 in good health.

The chain uses TRBV24-1 and TRBJ1-2; a possible D gene is TRBD1 (5 bases). Trimming pared 2 bases from V and 4 bases from J, leaving 13 bases between. The germline V gene encodes CDR1 KGHDR and CDR2 SFDVKD. CDR3 length equals 15 residues. The CDR3 DNA is TGTGCCACCAGTGATTATGACCAGGGCGGCTATGGCTACACCTTC. It is translated as CATSDYDQGGYGYTF.

The chain employs TRBV6-4 and TRBJ2-1; D not certain. The CDR3 has 10 amino acids. Trimming cost V 7 bases and J 8 bases, with 6 bases left between them. The germline V gene has CDR1 MRHNA and CDR2 SNTAGT. The CDR3 DNA reads TGTGCCAGCAAGCTCCATGAGCAGTTCTTC. Protein: CASKLHEQFF.

In this sample, this clonotype turned up a few times. The CDR3 coding sequence is TGTGCCAGCAGTCAAAGCGGGGGGGTATACGAGCAGTACTTC. Encoded protein: CASSQSGGVYEQYF. V gene TRBV6-2 or TRBV6-3 combines with J gene TRBJ2-7; 10 positions match TRBD2. V was pared by 5 bases and J by 4 bases, with 5 bases of the junction left unmatched. CDR3 length equals 14 residues. Per the germline V gene, CDR1 is MNHEY and CDR2 is SVGEGT.

This clonotype was picked up a small number of times. The chain recombines TRBV2 with TRBJ2-5, with 11 positions matching TRBD2. V trimming: 8 bases; J trimming: 1 base; junction bases outside the gene matches: 9. The CDR3 consists of 16 residues. The V gene's germline CDR1 is SNHLY and CDR2 FYNNEI. CDR3 DNA sequence: TGTGCCAGCGGAAAGGGACTAGCGGCGACCCAAGAGACCCAGTACTTC. It specifies CASGKGLAATQETQYF.

This clonotype was counted a few times. The rearrangement joins TRBV6-5 to TRBJ1-2, with TRBD1 matching over 7 bases. This CDR3 contains 14 residues. Germline V gene sequence: CDR1 MNHEY, CDR2 SVGAGI. V was pared by 6 bases and J by 4 bases, with 8 bases of the junction left unmatched. CDR3 sequence (DNA): TGTGCCAGCAGGAGACAGGGCGCGGGCTATGGCTACACCTTC. Amino acid sequence: CASRRQGAGYGYTF.

J is TRBJ2-6 and V is TRBV2; tentative D call: TRBD1 (5 bases). CDR1 is SNHLY and CDR2 is FYNNEI in the germline V gene. This CDR3 has 15 residues. The germline V and J ends were trimmed by 3 bases and 4 bases, with 10 bases remaining between them. The CDR3 spells CASSDQGPGANVLTF. The CDR3 coding sequence is TGTGCCAGCAGTGATCAGGGCCCAGGGGCCAACGTCCTGACTTTC.

This clonotype showed up just a few times. DNA of the CDR3: TGCGCCAGCAGCCAAGAGCCAGGGCTTTCCCAAGATACGCAGTATTTT. It yields the protein CASSQEPGLSQDTQYF. The gene calls are TRBV4-3 and TRBJ2-3, with D maybe TRBD1 (5 bases). The CDR3 contains 16 residues. The ends were cut back, 0 bases at V and 5 bases at J, with 15 bases in the middle. Germline V gives CDR1 LGHNA, CDR2 YSLEER.

This clonotype has only a few counts. The J gene is TRBJ2-7, the V gene TRBV6-2 or TRBV6-3; 7 nucleotides agree with TRBD2. Germline V CDR1 and CDR2: MNHEY, SVGEGT. The CDR3 length is 16 residues. The junction had 10 bases not matched to a gene; V was cut back by 2 bases and J by 3 bases. The CDR3 here is CASSYPTRGGNYEQYF. The DNA of the CDR3 is TGTGCCAGCAGTTACCCAACCCGCGGGGGAAACTACGAGCAGTACTTC.

This clonotype was counted a few times. The chain uses TRBV7-2 and TRBJ2-5; D may be TRBD2 (6 bases). Germline CDR1 is SGHTA and CDR2 is FQGNSA. V was shortened by 9 bases and J by 1 base, with 12 bases between the two germline ends. The CDR3 runs 13 residues. CDR3 in amino acids: CASSGLGQETQYF. In nucleotides, the CDR3 is TGTGCCAGTAGCGGTTTGGGCCAAGAGACCCAGTACTTC.

In its sample, this clonotype was seen a few times. The rearrangement joins TRBV5-1 to TRBJ2-1; the match to TRBD1 covers 8 bases. CDR3 length equals 13 residues. The junction had 7 bases not matched to a gene; V was cut back by 7 bases and J by 7 bases. From germline, CDR1 is SGHRS and CDR2 YFSETQ. CDR3 amino acids: CASGTGVLNEQFF. The CDR3 bases are TGCGCCAGCGGGACAGGAGTTCTGAATGAGCAGTTCTTC.

This clonotype has ten or more counts. V and J are TRBV27 and TRBJ1-5; D uncertain. Germline assignment: CDR1 MNHEY and CDR2 SMNVEV (reference sequence). The CDR3 length is 13 residues. The V gene lost 2 bases and the J gene lost 4 bases, with 6 bases spanning the gap. The chain's CDR3 is CASSLSGNQPQHF. DNA of the CDR3: TGTGCCAGCAGTTTAAGTGGGAATCAGCCCCAGCATTTT.

This chain joins TRBV6-6 and TRBJ2-3; D is undetermined. The V end lost 5 bases, the J end lost 8 bases, and 8 bases lay between the germline ends. This CDR3 comprises 11 residues. CDR1 and CDR2 (germline): MNHNY, SVGAGI (reference sequence). As DNA, the CDR3 is TGTGCCAGCAGTGACAAGATTACGCAGTATTTT. It specifies CASSDKITQYF.

The rearrangement uses TRBV5-1 and TRBJ1-1, with D perhaps matching TRBD1 (5 bases). Germline V gene data show CDR1 as SGHRS and CDR2 as YFSETQ. Between the trimmed V and J ends, which lost 2 bases and 1 base, there was a span of 12 bases. The CDR3 runs 15 residues. CDR3 sequence: CASSFRGTANTEAFF. The CDR3 DNA is TGCGCCAGCAGCTTCCGCGGGACGGCGAACACTGAAGCTTTCTTT.

This clonotype occurred a few times. CDR3 protein: CASSSNRAAGEQYF. Here the CDR3 DNA reads TGTGCCAGCAGCAGTAACAGGGCCGCGGGGGAGCAGTACTTC. The genes are TRBV12-3 or TRBV12-4 and TRBJ2-7, with D perhaps assigned TRBD1 or TRBD2 (6 bases each). Trimming cost V 6 bases and J 7 bases, with 19 bases left between them. The CDR3 totals 14 residues.

This sequence joins TRBV18 and TRBJ1-1; 8 bases fit TRBD1. Germline V lookup: CDR1 KGHSH, CDR2 LQKENI. With V trimmed by 6 bases and J by 3 bases, 3 bases remained unmatched. The CDR3 spans 13 residues. CDR3 nucleotides: TGTGCCAGCTCTCAGGGGGCGCACACTGAAGCTTTCTTT. This codes for CASSQGAHTEAFF.

V and J are TRBV20-1 and TRBJ2-1; TRBD1 aligns across 7 bases. The J call may be in error: the DNA end matches TRBJ2-7 better. Germline V gene sequence: CDR1 DFQATT, CDR2 SNEGSKA (reference sequence). The CDR3 contains 14 residues. The CDR3 loop reads CSADPRGLYNEQYF. The CDR3 nucleotides are TGCAGTGCGGACCCTAGGGGGCTATACAATGAGCAGTACTTC.

The chain combines TRBV20-1 with TRBJ1-5; D call uncertain. Germline CDR1 DFQATT, CDR2 SNEGSKA (reference sequence). This CDR3 has 13 residues. The ends were cut back, 3 bases at V and 5 bases at J, with 11 bases in the middle. The CDR3 reads CSASGPPDQPQHF. The CDR3 region has the DNA TGCAGTGCTAGTGGTCCGCCGGATCAGCCCCAGCATTTT.

Note on this clonotype: A much larger clone lies one base from this, so it may be a read error. The chain recombines TRBV5-1 with TRBJ2-7; weak D call: TRBD1 (6 bases). The CDR3 contains 18 residues. The germline gives CDR1 SGHRS, CDR2 YFSETQ. The CDR3, as DNA: TGCGCCAACAGCTCCTCTGGACAGAAAAATATGTTAGCCTACGAGCAGTACTTC. It specifies CANSSSGQKNMLAYEQYF.

This chain uses TRBV28 with TRBJ2-5; TRBD2 matches at 11 bases. Germline V CDR1 and CDR2: MDHEN, SYDVKM. The CDR3 sequence is 15 residues long. Losses at the gene ends were 8 bases for V and 3 bases for J; bases not matched to a gene: 8. This chain's CDR3 is CASDPSGGPEETQYF. The CDR3 nucleotides are TGTGCCAGCGACCCTAGCGGGGGGCCTGAAGAGACCCAGTACTTC.

The rearrangement links TRBV20-1 to TRBJ1-2; D gene ambiguous. This CDR3 is built from 12 residues. Germline V gene data show CDR1 as DFQATT and CDR2 as SNEGSKA (reference sequence). The V and J ends lost 2 bases and 4 bases respectively, with 8 bases between them. The CDR3 sequence is CSARSRTYGYTF. DNA for the CDR3: TGCAGTGCTAGATCCCGGACCTATGGCTACACCTTC.